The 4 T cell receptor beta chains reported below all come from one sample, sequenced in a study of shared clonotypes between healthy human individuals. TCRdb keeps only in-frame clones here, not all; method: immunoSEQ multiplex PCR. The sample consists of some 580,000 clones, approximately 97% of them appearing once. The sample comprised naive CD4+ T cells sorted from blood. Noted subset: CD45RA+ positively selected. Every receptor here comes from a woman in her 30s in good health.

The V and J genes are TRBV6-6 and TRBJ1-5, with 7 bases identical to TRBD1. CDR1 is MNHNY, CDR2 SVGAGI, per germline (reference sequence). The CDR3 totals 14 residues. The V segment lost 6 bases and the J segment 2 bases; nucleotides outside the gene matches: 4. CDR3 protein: CASSRDRGNQPQHF. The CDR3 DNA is TGTGCCAGCAGCCGAGACAGGGGCAATCAGCCCCAGCATTTT.

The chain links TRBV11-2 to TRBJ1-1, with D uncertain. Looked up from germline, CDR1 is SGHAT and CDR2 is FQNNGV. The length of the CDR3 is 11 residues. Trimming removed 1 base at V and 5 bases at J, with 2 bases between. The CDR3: CASSLGTEAFF. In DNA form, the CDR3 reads TGTGCCAGCAGCTTAGGTACTGAAGCTTTCTTT.

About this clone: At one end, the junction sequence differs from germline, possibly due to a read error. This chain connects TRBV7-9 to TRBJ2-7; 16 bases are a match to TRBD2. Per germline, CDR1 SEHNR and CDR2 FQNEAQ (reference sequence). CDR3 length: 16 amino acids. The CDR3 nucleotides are TGTGCCAGCAGCCCAATAAGCCTGGGACTAGCGGGAGGGCAGAACTTC. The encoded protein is CASSPISLGLAGGQNF.

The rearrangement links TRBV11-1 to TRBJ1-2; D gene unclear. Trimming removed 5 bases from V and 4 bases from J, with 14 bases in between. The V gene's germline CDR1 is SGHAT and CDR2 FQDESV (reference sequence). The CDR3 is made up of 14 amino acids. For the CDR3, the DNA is TGTGCCAGCAGCACGGGCCCGACCGCCTATGGCTACACCTTC. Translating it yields CASSTGPTAYGYTF.